What follows are 10 T cell receptor beta chains derived from one specimen sequenced in a study of CD8+CD57+ T cells in acquired aplastic anemia. According to the study, genomic DNA was the template for TCR beta VDJ and CDR3 profiling. TCRdb fed the reads into MiXCR, producing one record per CDR3 protein. The table lists some 170,000 distinct CDR3 sequences, around 48% of them singletons. The authors sequenced patients whose flow cytometry had shown CD8+CD57+ cell expansion. Specimen: sorted CD4+, CD8+, or CD8+CD57+ T cells (not recorded which) from PBMCs. The source is a human donor with aplastic anemia.

This clonotype has ten or more counts. The rearrangement uses TRBV5-1 and TRBJ2-5; D is tentatively TRBD1 or TRBD2 (5 bases each). Per the germline V gene, CDR1 is SGHRS and CDR2 is YFSETQ. V lost 5 bases to trimming and J lost 0 bases, with 14 bases between them. CDR3 length equals 15 residues. The CDR3 is CASRSGRGYQETQYF. The CDR3 nucleotides are TGCGCCAGCAGATCGGGGCGCGGGTACCAAGAGACCCAGTACTTC. Variable domain in full (rest from reference TRBV5-1 and TRBJ2-5): KAGVTQTPRYLIKTRGQQVTLSCSPISGHRSVSWYQQTPGQGLQFLFEYFSETQRNKGNFPGRFSGRQFSNSRSEMNVSTLELGDSALYLCASRSGRGYQETQYFGPGTRLLVL.

This clonotype was seen many times. The chain carries TRBV5-8 and TRBJ2-7; 11 bases map to TRBD1. Trimming removed 4 bases from V and 3 bases from J; junction bases left unmatched: 3. The CDR3 extends over 14 amino acids. Per the germline V gene, CDR1 is SGHTS and CDR2 is YDEGEE. CDR3 residues: CASSGTGGIYEQYF. The CDR3, as DNA: TGTGCCAGCAGCGGGACAGGGGGGATCTACGAGCAGTACTTC.

The gene calls are TRBV29-1 and TRBJ2-1, with a possible D match to TRBD2 (6 bases). CDR1 is SQVTM and CDR2 is ANQGSEA in the germline V gene. CDR3 size: 14 residues. V was cut by 4 bases and J by 0 bases, with 10 bases left in between. The DNA for the CDR3 is TGCAGCGTTGGCGGGGTGCTCTCCTACAATGAGCAGTTCTTC. Protein: CSVGGVLSYNEQFF.

This clonotype was found many times. This chain links TRBV29-1 with TRBJ2-7; D is unclear. The CDR3 runs to 10 residues. CDR1 and CDR2 from the germline V gene are SQVTM and ANQGSEA. V was clipped by 5 bases and J by 9 bases, with 11 bases between them. CDR3 DNA: TGCAGCGTTAATATGGACGGGCAGTACTTC. This gives the protein CSVNMDGQYF.

This clonotype was seen repeatedly, ten times or more. The genes are TRBV5-5 and TRBJ2-3; TRBD1 aligns across 10 bases. V was pared by 4 bases and J by 3 bases, with 5 bases of the junction left unmatched. CDR1 and CDR2 from the germline V gene are SGHKS and YYEKEE (reference sequence). This CDR3 contains 15 residues. CDR3 bases: TGTGCCAGCAGCATCGGACAGGGGGAAACAGATACGCAGTATTTT. Residues: CASSIGQGETDTQYF.

The V and J genes are TRBV6-5 and TRBJ1-6, with TRBD1 matching 7 bases. Trimming cost V 2 bases and J 8 bases; bases outside gene matches: 12. CDR1 and CDR2 from the germline V gene are MNHEY and SVGAGI. This CDR3 spans 17 amino acids. The CDR3 protein is CASSYQKTGHGDSPLHF. Here the CDR3 DNA reads TGTGCCAGCAGTTACCAAAAGACAGGGCACGGTGATTCACCCCTCCACTTT.

This clonotype was counted many times. J is TRBJ1-2 and V is TRBV12-3 or TRBV12-4; D may be TRBD1 (5 bases). CDR3 length equals 13 residues. Trimming cost V 3 bases and J 3 bases, with 8 bases left between them. This CDR3 reads CASSLVGDYGYTF. The CDR3 DNA reads TGTGCCAGCAGTTTGGTGGGGGACTATGGCTACACCTTC.

The chain is built from TRBV24-1 and TRBJ2-7, with 13 bases identical to TRBD2. V was clipped by 5 bases and J by 1 base; unmatched bases: 4. The V gene's germline CDR1 is KGHDR and CDR2 SFDVKD. CDR3 length equals 16 residues. In nucleotides, the CDR3 is TGTGCCACCAGTGCCTTGGGACTAGCGGGGTCCTACGAGCAGTACTTC. Protein: CATSALGLAGSYEQYF.

This clonotype was seen only a few times. A much larger clone lies a single base off, so this may be a read error. This sequence joins TRBV20-1 and TRBJ2-1, with a tentative D call TRBD2 (5 bases). Germline V gene data show CDR1 as DFQATT and CDR2 as SNEGSKA (reference sequence). The CDR3 totals 15 residues. The DNA for the CDR3 is TGCAGTGCTACAGATGGTAGCGTGTCCCACAATGAGCAGCTCTTC. This gives the protein CSATDGSVSHNEQLF.

The chain uses TRBV6-1 and TRBJ1-5, with D possibly TRBD1 on 5 matching bases. Germline CDR1 is MNHNS and CDR2 is SASEGT. The ends were cut back, 6 bases at V and 6 bases at J, with 12 bases in the middle. The CDR3 spans 13 residues. This CDR3 reads CASSKVTVQPQHF. DNA for the CDR3: TGTGCCAGCAGCAAAGTGACAGTTCAGCCCCAGCATTTT.